The following is a T cell receptor (beta chain) sequence with its context. This record belongs to a study of CD8 T cells in Susac syndrome. The ends lost 7 bases at V and 4 bases at J; junction bases unmatched: 3. This CDR3 is built from 14 residues. Random hexamers served to reverse transcribe about 0.5 to 1 ug RNA. Each CDR3 protein gets one entry after TCRdb re-called the immunoSEQ multiplex PCR reads with MiXCR. The sample lists 110,000 or so distinct CDR3 sequences, around 90% occurring once. The authors sequenced TCR beta from blood CD8+ and CD4+ T cells. Specimen: CD8+ T cells from PBMCs. V and J are TRBV12-3 or TRBV12-4 and TRBJ2-1, with 11 bases lining up with TRBD2. This TCR was sampled from a human donor in good health. CDR3 in amino acids: CASNRLAGYNEQFF. The CDR3 DNA sequence: TGTGCCAGCAACCGACTAGCGGGGTACAATGAGCAGTTCTTC.